A selection of T cell receptor beta chains follows, all from one sample in a study of T cells in Graves' hyperthyroidism and ophthalmopathy. MiXCR, run by TCRdb on the multiplex PCR reads, gives a single entry per CDR3 protein. The data hold around 99,000 distinct CDR3 sequences, with about 15% observed a single time. The specimen sequenced was blood. The receptors come from a woman between 45 and 65 years old with Graves' hyperthyroidism. The CDR3 runs from the conserved cysteine through the conserved F or W. A D gene is named only where the DNA matches it firmly. A clone size is listed for some rows: how often the clone was seen (once, few, many), or a class if it is expanded.

D,J,size,V,DNA,CDR3
-,TRBJ2-7,many,TRBV13,TGTGCCAGCAGCCCTCGGACAGCCTACGAGCAGTACTTC,CASSPRTAYEQYF
TRBD2,TRBJ2-2,many,TRBV7-3,TGTGCCAGCAGCTTAGTAGCGGGTACGAACACCGGGGAGCTGTTTTTT,CASSLVAGTNTGELFF
TRBD2,TRBJ2-1,-,TRBV28,TGTGCCAGCAGCCGCGTAGCGGGAGACCGTAGCGTCTTC,CASSRVAGDRSVF
TRBD2,TRBJ2-1,few,TRBV6-1,TGTGCCAGCAGTTTATATAGCGGGAGAGGTTCTGATGAGCAGTTCTTC,CASSLYSGRGSDEQFF
-,TRBJ2-5,many,TRBV2,TGTGCCAGCAGTGAATTGCCAGGGCCGTTCCAAGAGACCCAGTACTTC,CASSELPGPFQETQYF
-,TRBJ1-3,many,TRBV20-1,TGCAGTGCTAGATCCCTCTCGGGGGGCGCTGGAAACACCATATATTTT,CSARSLSGGAGNTIYF
-,TRBJ2-3,many,TRBV5-1,TGCGCCAGCAGCGAGCTACCAAACACAGATACGCAGTATTTT,CASSELPNTDTQYF
TRBD2,TRBJ2-7,many,TRBV28,TGTGCCAGCAGCTTAGACTCCCGAGGGGGGACTAGCGGGGCCTATTTCCCCTACGAGCAGTACTTC,CASSLDSRGGTSGAYFPYEQYF
TRBD2,TRBJ2-7,-,TRBV3-1,TGTGCCAGCAGCCAAGTGGGAGGGTCAAGCTCCTACGAGCAGTACTTC,CASSQVGGSSSYEQYF
TRBD1,TRBJ1-6,many,TRBV2,TGTGCCAGACGGACAGGGGGTGGTTATAATTCACCCCTCCACTTT,CARRTGGGYNSPLHF
-,TRBJ2-7,many,TRBV30,TGTGCCTGGAGCGCGACCAGCGAGGAGCAGTACTTC,CAWSATSEEQYF
-,TRBJ2-5,many,TRBV3-1,TGTGCCAGCAGCCAAGAGACAAGCCAAGAGACCCAGTACTTC,CASSQETSQETQYF
-,TRBJ1-2,many,TRBV7-9,TGTGCCAGCAGCAGGGGTGCGTTCCTAAACTATGGCTACACCTTC,CASSRGAFLNYGYTF
-,TRBJ2-1,many,TRBV27,TGTGCCAGCAGTTTTCGCGGGGCCGGGGGTGAGCAGTTCTTC,CASSFRGAGGEQFF
-,TRBJ1-2,-,TRBV20-1,TGCAGTGCTTCCGACACCACGGGGGGAGGCTATGGCTACACCTTC,CSASDTTGGGYGYTF
TRBD2,TRBJ2-1,many,TRBV28,TGTGCCAGCAGTTCCCCGAGCGGGAGGACCTACAATGAGCAGTTCTTC,CASSSPSGRTYNEQFF
-,TRBJ1-3,many,TRBV3-1,TGTGCCAGCAGCCCGTTTGGCATTTCTGGAAACACCATATATTTT,CASSPFGISGNTIYF
-,TRBJ1-1,many,TRBV19,TGTGCCAGTAGTATGGAGGCAGGGTCCACTGAAGCTTTCTTT,CASSMEAGSTEAFF
-,TRBJ1-1,many,TRBV10-3,TGTGCCATCAGTTTCAAAGGAGGGATGAACACTGAAGCTTTCTTT,CAISFKGGMNTEAFF
-,TRBJ2-1,-,TRBV5-1,TGCGCCAGCAGCGCCCCCCAACTAGCTTTAGCTCGCAATGAGCAGTTCTTC,CASSAPQLALARNEQFF
-,TRBJ2-5,few,TRBV20-1,TGCAGTGCTCCCGGGCTTCAGTTGTCGGAGACCCAGTACTTC,CSAPGLQLSETQYF
TRBD2,TRBJ2-7,-,TRBV28,TGTGCCAGCAGTCTAGGACTAGCGGAAGCCTACGAGCAGTACTTC,CASSLGLAEAYEQYF
-,TRBJ1-5,-,TRBV11-2,TGTGCCAGCAGCTTAGAACTCCGGTACGAGGTGAGCAATCAGCCCCAGCATTTT,CASSLELRYEVSNQPQHF
-,TRBJ2-3,many,TRBV24-1,TGTGCCACCCAGGGAGCGAGCTCGGATACGCAGTATTTT,CATQGASSDTQYF
-,TRBJ2-2,many,TRBV20-1,TGCAGTGCTCCCCAGGGGGGAAGCACCGGGGAGCTGTTTTTT,CSAPQGGSTGELFF
TRBD1,TRBJ2-1,many,TRBV27,TGTGCCAGCGCCTGGGGCCAGGGGGCGCATGAGCAGTTCTTC,CASAWGQGAHEQFF
-,TRBJ2-5,few,TRBV27,TGTGCCAGCAGTTTGGGATTTATGGGATCACAAGAGACCCAGTACTTC,CASSLGFMGSQETQYF
-,TRBJ2-5,many,TRBV30,TGTGCCTGGGAGATGGCGGAGTTCCAAGAGACCCAGTACTTC,CAWEMAEFQETQYF
-,TRBJ2-1,few,TRBV7-2,TGTGCCAGCAGCTTAGGGCCAGGCTTTTACAATGAGCAGTTCTTC,CASSLGPGFYNEQFF
TRBD1,TRBJ1-2,many,TRBV28,TGTGCCAGCAGTTTGTTTCACTCTGGACAGGGTGGTGGCTACACCTTC,CASSLFHSGQGGGYTF
TRBD2,TRBJ2-2,-,TRBV28,TGTGCCAGCAGCTATCGTAGCGGGGCAAACACCGGGGAGCTGTTTTTT,CASSYRSGANTGELFF
-,TRBJ2-1,-,TRBV20-1,TGCAGTGCTCGAAGCGCGGTTGAGCAGTTCTTC,CSARSAVEQFF
-,TRBJ1-1,once,TRBV12-3/TRBV12-4,TGTGCCAGCAGTCCGCGTGGGGATCAGACTTTGAACACTGAAGCTTTCTTT,CASSPRGDQTLNTEAFF
TRBD2,TRBJ2-1,many,TRBV29-1,TGCAGCGTTCCGACTAGCGGGGAAACATACTACAATGAGCAGTTCTTC,CSVPTSGETYYNEQFF
-,TRBJ2-1,many,TRBV6-1,TGTGCCAGCACATTACGGGGATACAATGAGCAGTTCTTC,CASTLRGYNEQFF
-,TRBJ2-1,many,TRBV24-1,TGTGCCACCAGTGGACAGACCCTTTACAATGAGCAGTTCTTC,CATSGQTLYNEQFF
TRBD2,TRBJ2-2,many,TRBV20-1,TGCAGTGCTTTAGGACTAGCGGGAACCGGGGAGCTGTTTTTT,CSALGLAGTGELFF
TRBD2,TRBJ2-4,-,TRBV11-1,TGTGCCAGCACCCCGAGCGGGAGATGGAACATTCAGTACTTC,CASTPSGRWNIQYF
-,TRBJ1-6,many,TRBV12-3/TRBV12-4,TGTGCCAGCAGTCCAGAAGACGGGACTAATTCACCCCTCCACTTT,CASSPEDGTNSPLHF
TRBD1,TRBJ2-7,many,TRBV20-1,TGCAGTGCTAGAGATTTCACAGGGGGCTGGGACGAGCAGTACTTC,CSARDFTGGWDEQYF
-,TRBJ2-1,many,TRBV7-9,TGTGCCAGCAGCCCAGACATATATGAGCAGTTCTTC,CASSPDIYEQFF
TRBD1,TRBJ2-7,-,TRBV28,TGTGCCAGCAGTCCGGACAGGGAGGCTTACGAGCAGTACTTC,CASSPDREAYEQYF
-,TRBJ2-3,many,TRBV28,TGTGCCAGCAGTCCGGCCCGCGGGGGCACAGATACGCAGTATTTT,CASSPARGGTDTQYF